The 18 T cell receptor beta chains below all came from one sample that was sequenced in a study of shared T cell receptors in the human thymus. This table comes from immunoSEQ multiplex PCR, and its TCRdb copy is limited to in-frame clones, with some not included. The sample carries more than 550,000 clones, about 87% recorded once. The sample was also linked to a second study, of human thymus T cells.

What was sequenced was thymocytes. These receptors all stem from a boy in the first two years of life with a congenital heart defect.

The chain links TRBV14 to TRBJ1-2; 9 bases line up with TRBD1. The germline V gene encodes CDR1 SGHDN and CDR2 FVKESK. The V gene end was trimmed by 0 bases and the J gene end by 6 bases; junction bases not matched to a gene: 5. This CDR3 contains 15 residues. The CDR3 here is CASSQETGGADGYTF. As DNA, the CDR3 is TGTGCCAGCAGCCAAGAAACAGGGGGCGCGGATGGCTACACCTTC. The full variable domain, rest sourced from reference TRBV14 and TRBJ1-2, is EAGVTQFPSHSVIEKGQTVTLRCDPISGHDNLYWYRRVMGKEIKFLLHFVKESKQDESGMPNNRFLAERTGGTYSTLKVQPAELEDSGVYFCASSQETGGADGYTFGSGTRLTVV.

This chain joins TRBV15 and TRBJ1-1, with unresolved D. From germline, CDR1 is LNHNV and CDR2 YYDKDF (reference sequence). There are 12 residues in the CDR3. V gave up 9 bases and J gave up 3 bases, with 11 bases separating them. The CDR3 protein is CATSKGDTEAFF. The CDR3 bases are TGTGCCACGAGTAAGGGAGACACTGAAGCTTTCTTT.

V is TRBV7-9 and J is TRBJ2-1; TRBD2 matches 12 bases. V lost 4 bases and J lost 5; bases outside the gene matches: 12. Germline V gives CDR1 SEHNR, CDR2 FQNEAQ (reference sequence). This CDR3 has 18 amino acids. The CDR3 spells CASSSKDRLAGGNNEQFF. In nucleotides, the CDR3 is TGTGCCAGCAGCTCGAAAGACCGTCTAGCGGGAGGGAACAATGAGCAGTTCTTC. Full variable domain (rest looked up from reference TRBV7-9 and TRBJ2-1): DTGVSQNPRHKITKRGQNVTFRCDPISEHNRLYWYRQTLGQGPEFLTYFQNEAQLEKSRLLSDRFSAERPKGSFSTLEIQRTEQGDSAMYLCASSSKDRLAGGNNEQFFGPGTRLTVL.

This chain connects TRBV7-9 to TRBJ2-7; 9 bases align to TRBD1. The CDR3 is 15 residues long. Germline V gene sequence: CDR1 SEHNR, CDR2 FQNEAQ (reference sequence). V shed 4 bases and J 3 bases; nucleotides not matched to a gene: 7. CDR3 region: CASSSDGTGFYEQYF. CDR3 DNA: TGTGCCAGCAGCTCCGACGGGACAGGGTTCTACGAGCAGTACTTC.

This chain connects TRBV15 to TRBJ1-2; TRBD1 agrees at 7 bases. V lost 0 bases and J lost 4; bases outside the gene matches: 5. There are 15 residues in the CDR3. CDR1 and CDR2 (germline): LNHNV, YYDKDF (reference sequence). CDR3 nucleotides: TGTGCCACCAGCAGAGATGGTTACAGGGGCTATGGCTACACCTTC. Protein sequence: CATSRDGYRGYGYTF.

This clone came up once. The chain combines TRBV27 with TRBJ2-2; the D gene is possibly TRBD1 (6 bases). CDR1 and CDR2 from the germline V gene are MNHEY and SMNVEV (reference sequence). The germline V and J ends were trimmed by 7 bases and 4 bases, with 7 bases remaining between them. The CDR3 runs to 12 residues. CDR3 sequence (DNA): TGTGCCAGCAAACAGGGCACCGGGGAGCTGTTTTTT. It yields the protein CASKQGTGELFF.

This clone appeared once. The V gene is TRBV29-1, the J gene TRBJ2-7; TRBD1 might be the D (5 bases). The germline V gene has CDR1 SQVTM and CDR2 ANQGSEA. The ends were cut back, 4 bases at V and 6 bases at J, with 19 bases in the middle. There are 14 residues in the CDR3. This CDR3 reads CSVGLAGPLGEQYF. As DNA, the CDR3 is TGCAGCGTTGGGTTGGCAGGGCCCTTGGGCGAGCAGTACTTC.

This chain uses TRBV7-9 with TRBJ2-1; 11 bases agree with TRBD2. Trimming took 5 bases from V and 7 from J; bases not matched to a gene: 10. Looked up from germline, CDR1 is SEHNR and CDR2 is FQNEAQ (reference sequence). CDR3 length: 16 amino acids. This CDR3 reads CASSPSLAGVPNEQFF. The CDR3 DNA follows: TGTGCCAGCAGCCCATCACTAGCGGGAGTTCCTAATGAGCAGTTCTTC.

This chain joins TRBV7-3 and TRBJ2-3; 7 bases fit TRBD1. Germline assignment: CDR1 SGHTA and CDR2 FQGTGA. Losses at the gene ends were 2 bases for V and 8 bases for J; bases not matched to a gene: 7. The CDR3 sequence is 14 residues long. CDR3 coding DNA: TGTGCCAGCAGCTTACAGGGGGTACTTGGTACGCAGTATTTT. Its protein product is CASSLQGVLGTQYF.

The rearrangement uses TRBV7-2 and TRBJ1-4; TRBD1 matches 8 bases. Trimming took 5 bases from V and 15 from J; bases not matched to a gene: 8. CDR3 size: 12 residues. CDR1 is SGHTA and CDR2 is FQGNSA in the germline V gene. CDR3 nucleotide sequence: TGTGCCAGCAGCAATCCGGGACAGGCCTTGTTTTTT. This codes for CASSNPGQALFF.

The chain carries TRBV15 and TRBJ2-5; 8 nucleotides match TRBD2. V was clipped by 4 bases and J by 2 bases; unmatched bases: 6. Germline V gene data show CDR1 as LNHNV and CDR2 as YYDKDF (reference sequence). This CDR3 contains 15 residues. The CDR3 spells CATSTSSGGQETQYF. Written as DNA, the CDR3 is TGTGCCACCAGCACCTCCAGCGGGGGACAAGAGACCCAGTACTTC.

The chain is built from TRBV7-9 and TRBJ2-7; TRBD2 matches 9 bases. V dropped 1 base and J dropped 5; count of bases not matched to a gene: 6. The CDR3 covers 15 residues. Looked up from germline, CDR1 is SEHNR and CDR2 is FQNEAQ (reference sequence). This CDR3 reads CASSLVLSGSDEQYF. CDR3 sequence (DNA): TGTGCCAGCAGCTTAGTGCTTAGCGGGAGCGACGAGCAGTACTTC.

The genes are TRBV29-1 and TRBJ1-2, with D tentatively TRBD1 (5 bases). Germline V lookup: CDR1 SQVTM, CDR2 ANQGSEA. CDR3 size: 13 residues. V lost 6 bases and J 3 bases, leaving 14 bases between the germline ends. This CDR3 is CSVNTGSDYGYTF. As DNA, the CDR3 is TGCAGCGTAAACACAGGAAGCGACTATGGCTACACCTTC.

The chain links TRBV30 to TRBJ2-7; the D gene is possibly TRBD2 (6 bases). Germline values: CDR1 GTSNPN, CDR2 SVGIG (reference sequence). CDR3 length: 12 amino acids. The V end lost 6 bases, the J end lost 4 bases, and 13 bases lay between the germline ends. The CDR3 here is CACKSGEYEQYF. The CDR3 DNA reads TGTGCCTGTAAATCGGGGGAGTACGAGCAGTACTTC.

The CDR3 reads CASSEARHFLYGYTF. The CDR3 nucleotides read TGTGCCAGCAGTGAAGCCAGACACTTTCTCTATGGCTACACCTTC. The chain couples TRBV6-1 to TRBJ1-2, with D unclear. This CDR3 is built from 15 residues. In germline, CDR1 is MNHNS, CDR2 SASEGT. V was pared by 0 bases and J by 4 bases, with 12 bases between.

V is TRBV2 and J is TRBJ1-2; no clear D. Trimming left V 2 bases short and J 0 bases short, with 10 bases between. The CDR3 covers 15 residues. Germline V gene data show CDR1 as SNHLY and CDR2 as FYNNEI. The CDR3: CASSESQATNYGYTF. The CDR3, as DNA: TGTGCCAGCAGTGAATCCCAGGCCACTAACTATGGCTACACCTTC.

The CDR3, as DNA: TGTGCCACCAGCAGTAAGCCATTTCCTGAAGCTTTCTTT. It specifies CATSSKPFPEAFF. The rearrangement joins TRBV15 to TRBJ1-1; D remains unclear. The germline V gene has CDR1 LNHNV and CDR2 YYDKDF (reference sequence). Trimming took off 3 bases at V and 6 bases at J, with 11 bases between the two ends. This CDR3 is 13 amino acids long.

The chain combines TRBV5-6 with TRBJ2-2; D is possibly TRBD2 (6 bases). The CDR3 spans 16 residues. The V and J ends lost 1 base and 1 base respectively, with 11 bases between them. Germline loops: CDR1 SGHDT, CDR2 YYEEEE. CDR3 residues: CASSLIGTVNTGELFF. Here the CDR3 DNA reads TGTGCCAGCAGCTTGATCGGGACTGTGAACACCGGGGAGCTGTTTTTT. Drawing the rest from reference TRBV5-6 and TRBJ2-2, the complete variable domain is DAGVTQSPTHLIKTRGQQVTLRCSPKSGHDTVSWYQQALGQGPQFIFQYYEEEERQRGNFPDRFSGHQFPNYSSELNVNALLLGDSALYLCASSLIGTVNTGELFFGEGSRLTVL.